This T cell receptor beta chain was retrieved from a study of PD-1 blockade in classical Hodgkin lymphoma. Time point here: cycle 4 day 1 (C4D1), after 5 to 7 weeks of nivolumab. All patients relapsed after autologous stem cell transplantation, and brentuximab vedotin exposure varied. Magnetic negative selection of thawed PBMCs was the method by which CD4+ T cells were purified. The protocol was immunoSEQ multiplex PCR, while the TCRdb copy is restricted to in-frame clones and leaves out a portion. This sample has 25,000 or so clones, with more than 70% found just once. This CDR3 comprises 12 residues. The V gene's germline CDR1 is SGHTA and CDR2 FQGNSA. J was trimmed by 9 bases and V by 5 bases; bases with no gene match: 7.

The TCR was taken from a human donor with classical Hodgkin lymphoma. V gene TRBV7-2 combines with J gene TRBJ2-7; 7 nucleotides match TRBD2. The specimen comprised CD4+ T cells from blood, sampled before the fourth cycle of nivolumab. CDR3 region: CASSPGLRWQYF. The CDR3 nucleotides read TGTGCCAGCAGCCCGGGACTACGGTGGCAGTACTTC.